This paragraph covers one T cell receptor beta chain sequence. Under the authors' procedure: Amplification of reference gene primers provided the estimated nucleated cell counts. TCRdb's table, derived via immunoSEQ multiplex PCR, lists solely in-frame clones and lacks some. Clone size and V and J calls were adopted from that table, with D and trimming inferred from the DNA. The sample has approximately 150,000 clones; about four fifths are singletons. CDR3 length equals 17 residues. Germline assignment: CDR1 SGDLS and CDR2 YYNGEE. V shed 4 bases, J shed 1 base, and the junction held 10 bases outside the gene matches. This entry comes from a study of blood T cell repertoires in COVID-19. Study in general: The United States, Italy and Spain were the sources of the acute and convalescent COVID-19 samples. PBMCs, B-cell-depleted T cells, or T cells provided the cDNA or gDNA that made up the material.

The source material was peripheral blood. This rearrangement joins TRBV9 to TRBJ2-1, with 8 bases fitting TRBD2. This TCR was sampled from a human donor in a cohort sampled during active COVID-19. CDR3 amino acids: CASSPRGGGGSYNEQFF. CDR3 coding DNA: TGTGCCAGCAGCCCCCGGGGGGGCGGGGGGTCCTACAATGAGCAGTTCTTC.